Listed below are T cell receptor beta chains from one sample, sequenced in a study of cytomegalovirus exposure and HLA in healthy donors. TCRdb keeps only in-frame clones here, not all; method: immunoSEQ multiplex PCR. The table records some 170,000 clones, about 89% of them present only once. Input material: PBMCs. The receptors stem from a man aged 18 to 29 in good health and CMV-seropositive. Each CDR3 is given with its conserved first and last residue. D genes are given only for firm matches. Not every row has a clone size; where given, it reads once, few, many or a size class.

v_gene	d_gene	j_gene	abundance	CDR3aa	CDR3nt
TRBV7-6	-	TRBJ2-7	few	CASSLQGQARADYEQYF	TGTGCCAGCAGCTTACAAGGCCAGGCCAGGGCAGACTACGAGCAGTACTTC
TRBV5-4	TRBD1	TRBJ2-1	-	CASSPRTGVVNEQFF	TGTGCCAGCAGCCCCCGGACAGGGGTTGTGAATGAGCAGTTCTTC
TRBV5-6	TRBD1	TRBJ1-1	-	CASSEGAGAFF	TGTGCCAGCAGCGAGGGGGCGGGGGCTTTCTTT
TRBV13	-	TRBJ2-5	once	CASSLEEGNNLQRETQYF	TGTGCCAGCAGCTTAGAGGAGGGGAACAATCTACAAAGGGAGACCCAGTACTTC
TRBV7-6	TRBD1	TRBJ2-7	-	CASSTSRGSYEQYF	TGTGCCAGCAGCACAAGCAGGGGGAGCTACGAGCAGTACTTC
TRBV7-2	TRBD2	TRBJ2-1	-	CASSLGASGRYNEQFF	TGTGCCAGCAGCTTAGGGGCTAGCGGGAGATACAATGAGCAGTTCTTC
TRBV9	TRBD1	TRBJ2-2	-	CASSTGGATGELFF	TGTGCCAGCAGCACAGGGGGCGCCACCGGGGAGCTGTTTTTT
TRBV5-1	-	TRBJ2-5	-	CASSLPSRAQYF	TGCGCCAGCAGCTTGCCGTCGAGGGCCCAGTACTTC
TRBV7-2	TRBD1	TRBJ1-2	-	CASSLVVTGNYYGYTF	TGTGCCAGCAGCTTAGTTGTGACAGGGAATTACTATGGCTACACCTTC
TRBV6-6	-	TRBJ2-3	-	CASSPLDYLVTDTQYF	TGTGCCAGCAGTCCCTTGGACTATCTAGTCACAGATACGCAGTATTTT
TRBV7-2	-	TRBJ2-5	-	CASSLVQQETQYF	TGTGCCAGCAGCTTAGTACAGCAAGAGACCCAGTACTTC
TRBV1	-	TRBJ2-3	-	CTSSHLGLAGEEGTDTQYF	TGCACCAGCAGCCACTTAGGACTAGCGGGAGAGGAGGGCACAGATACGCAGTATTTT
TRBV9	TRBD2	TRBJ2-7	-	CASSPEWGGYEQYF	TGTGCCAGCAGCCCCGAGTGGGGGGGCTACGAGCAGTACTTC
TRBV7-3	-	TRBJ2-3	-	CASSLGGAAYTDTQYF	TGTGCCAGCAGCCTCGGGGGAGCGGCATACACAGATACGCAGTATTTT
TRBV7-3	-	TRBJ1-2	-	CASSLSGGPTGYTF	TGTGCCAGCAGCTTATCGGGGGGCCCCACTGGCTACACCTTC
TRBV15	TRBD2	TRBJ2-3	-	CATSSGAGPTDTQYF	TGTGCCACCAGCAGCGGAGCGGGGCCCACAGATACGCAGTATTTT
TRBV11-2	TRBD2	TRBJ2-1	-	CASSSGTSGSAYNEQFF	TGTGCCAGCAGCAGCGGGACTAGCGGGAGTGCCTACAATGAGCAGTTCTTC
TRBV7-2	-	TRBJ2-7	-	CASSFRDGGAEQYF	TGTGCCAGCAGCTTCCGGGACGGGGGTGCCGAGCAGTACTTC
TRBV2	TRBD1	TRBJ1-2	once	CASSEAGQGLFGGYTF	TGTGCCAGCAGTGAAGCGGGACAGGGGTTGTTCGGAGGCTACACCTTC
TRBV7-7	TRBD1	TRBJ2-2	-	CASSFAGGEELFF	TGTGCTAGCAGCTTTGCAGGGGGCGAGGAGCTGTTTTTT
TRBV4-3	TRBD2	TRBJ2-6	-	CASSQDNLAGSGANVLTF	TGCGCCAGCAGCCAAGATAACCTAGCGGGCTCTGGGGCCAACGTCCTGACTTTC
TRBV7-9	-	TRBJ2-7	-	CASAGFHEQYF	TGTGCCAGCGCGGGGTTTCACGAGCAGTACTTC
TRBV30	-	TRBJ1-2	few	CAWGSQSPYGYTF	TGTGCCTGGGGCTCCCAATCGCCCTATGGCTACACCTTC
TRBV7-2	TRBD1	TRBJ1-3	-	CASSFDRERGNTIYF	TGTGCCAGCAGCTTCGACAGGGAACGTGGAAACACCATATATTTT